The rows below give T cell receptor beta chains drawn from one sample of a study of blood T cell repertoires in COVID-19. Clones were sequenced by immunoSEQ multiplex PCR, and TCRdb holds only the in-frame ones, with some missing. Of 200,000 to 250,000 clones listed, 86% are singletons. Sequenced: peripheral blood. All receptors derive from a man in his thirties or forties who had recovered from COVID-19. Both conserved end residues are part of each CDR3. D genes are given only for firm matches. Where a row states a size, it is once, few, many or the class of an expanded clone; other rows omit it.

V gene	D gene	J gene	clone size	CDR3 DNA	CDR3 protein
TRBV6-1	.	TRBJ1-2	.	TGTGCCAGCAGTGAAGGGGCTTTTGCTAACGACCCCTATGGCTACACCTTC	CASSEGAFANDPYGYTF
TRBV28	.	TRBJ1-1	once	TGTGCCAGCAGTCTTACGGGAAAAGCTTTCTTT	CASSLTGKAFF
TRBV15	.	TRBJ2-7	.	TGTGCCACCAGCAAACAAGGGGCCTACGAGCAGTACTTC	CATSKQGAYEQYF
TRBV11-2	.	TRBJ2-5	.	TGTGCCAGCAGCCTCACCCCCAGCCAAGAGACCCAGTACTTC	CASSLTPSQETQYF
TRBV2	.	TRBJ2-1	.	TGTGCCAGCAGTGATCGTGAGCAGTTCTTC	CASSDREQFF
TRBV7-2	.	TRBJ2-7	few	TGTGCCAGCAGCTTAGGAGGGGGTTCCTACGAGCAGTACTTC	CASSLGGGSYEQYF
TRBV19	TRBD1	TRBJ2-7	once	TGTGCCACTTGGACAGGGACCGAGCAGTACTTC	CATWTGTEQYF
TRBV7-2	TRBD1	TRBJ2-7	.	TGTGCCAGCAGCTTAGCCTCTATGGGACAGGGTTCCTACGAGCAGTACTTC	CASSLASMGQGSYEQYF
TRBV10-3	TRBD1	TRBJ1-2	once	TGTGCCATCAGCGGGGGACAGGGGATTAACTATGGCTACACCTTC	CAISGGQGINYGYTF
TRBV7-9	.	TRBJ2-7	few	TGTGCCAGCAGCCGGACCGGGGACGAGCAGTACTTC	CASSRTGDEQYF
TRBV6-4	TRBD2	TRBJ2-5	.	TGTGCCAGCAGTTCTAGCGGGGAGCAAGAGACCCAGTACTTC	CASSSSGEQETQYF
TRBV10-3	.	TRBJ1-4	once	TGTGCCATCAGTGCGCAACAGGATTATGAAAAACTGTTTTTT	CAISAQQDYEKLFF
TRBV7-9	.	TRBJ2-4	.	TGTGCCAGCAGCTTCAGGGGGGCGCAAAACATTCAGTACTTC	CASSFRGAQNIQYF